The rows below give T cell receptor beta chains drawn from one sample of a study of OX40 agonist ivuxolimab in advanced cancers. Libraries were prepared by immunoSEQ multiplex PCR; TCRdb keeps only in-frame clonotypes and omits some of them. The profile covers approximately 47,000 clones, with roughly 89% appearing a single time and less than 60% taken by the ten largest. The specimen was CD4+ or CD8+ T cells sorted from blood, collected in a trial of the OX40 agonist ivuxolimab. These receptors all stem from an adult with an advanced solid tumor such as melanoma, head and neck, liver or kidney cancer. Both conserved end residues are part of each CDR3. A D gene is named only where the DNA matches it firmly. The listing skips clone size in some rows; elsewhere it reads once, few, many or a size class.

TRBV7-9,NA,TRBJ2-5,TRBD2,CASSSTGGRSETQYF,TGTGCCAGCAGCTCCACGGGGGGGCGAAGTGAGACCCAGTACTTC
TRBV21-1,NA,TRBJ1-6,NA,CASRRGIHIHHNSPLHF,TGTGCCAGCAGGCGCGGAATACACATACATCATAATTCACCCCTCCACTTT
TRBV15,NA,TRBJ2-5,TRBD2,CATSSGGSGSETQYF,TGTGCCACCAGCAGCGGGGGGTCCGGGTCGGAGACCCAGTACTTC
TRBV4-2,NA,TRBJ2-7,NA,CASSQDGQGMYEQYF,TGTGCCAGCAGCCAAGACGGCCAGGGGATGTACGAGCAGTACTTC
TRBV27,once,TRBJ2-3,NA,CASSWKRRSTDTQYF,TGTGCCAGCAGTTGGAAGCGGAGATCCACAGATACGCAGTATTTT
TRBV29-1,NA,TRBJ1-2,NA,CSATSGGDFNYGYTF,TGCAGCGCCACCTCGGGAGGGGATTTTAACTATGGCTACACCTTC
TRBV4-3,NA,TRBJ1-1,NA,CASSQRTTLNTEAFF,TGCGCCAGCAGCCAAAGGACGACTTTGAACACTGAAGCTTTCTTT
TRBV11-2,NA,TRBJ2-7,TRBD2,CASSFGGGSSYEQYF,TGTGCCAGCAGCTTCGGTGGCGGGAGCTCCTACGAGCAGTACTTC
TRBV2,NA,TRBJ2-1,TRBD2,CASSEGLAGPSAEQFF,TGTGCCAGCAGTGAAGGACTAGCGGGGCCCTCCGCTGAGCAGTTCTTC
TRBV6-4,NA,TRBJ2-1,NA,CASSGTGYEQFF,TGTGCCAGCAGCGGTACAGGGTATGAGCAGTTCTTC
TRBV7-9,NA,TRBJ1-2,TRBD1,CASSLGTGGLGNYGYTF,TGTGCCAGCAGCTTGGGGACAGGGGGTTTGGGTAACTATGGCTACACCTTC
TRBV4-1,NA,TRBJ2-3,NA,CASSQEDIFTDTQYF,TGCGCCAGCAGCCAAGAAGACATTTTCACAGATACGCAGTATTTT
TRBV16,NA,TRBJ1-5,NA,CASSPSLGEQDQPQHF,TGTGCCAGCAGCCCCTCTCTGGGGGAGCAAGATCAGCCCCAGCATTTT
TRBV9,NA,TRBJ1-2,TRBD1,CASSATQGVNGYTF,TGTGCCAGCAGCGCGACCCAGGGGGTAAATGGCTACACCTTC
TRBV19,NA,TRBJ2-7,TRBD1,CASSNQDRGQGDEQYF,TGTGCCAGTAGTAATCAGGACAGGGGGCAGGGTGACGAGCAGTACTTC
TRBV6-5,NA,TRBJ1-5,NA,CASSYSSASDQPQHF,TGTGCCAGCAGTTACTCGAGCGCGAGCGATCAGCCCCAGCATTTT
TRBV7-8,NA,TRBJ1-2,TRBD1,CASSEGAGHRGLYGYTF,TGTGCCAGCAGCGAGGGGGCTGGCCATAGGGGCCTATATGGCTACACCTTC
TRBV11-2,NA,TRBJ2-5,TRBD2,CASSLESSGGQETQYF,TGTGCCAGCAGCTTAGAGTCTAGCGGGGGACAAGAGACCCAGTACTTC
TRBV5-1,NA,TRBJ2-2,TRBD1,CASSLVGQATGELFF,TGCGCCAGCAGCTTGGTAGGACAGGCAACCGGGGAGCTGTTTTTT
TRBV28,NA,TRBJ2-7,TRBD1,CASSLGTGAYEQYF,TGTGCCAGCAGTTTGGGGACAGGGGCATACGAGCAGTACTTC
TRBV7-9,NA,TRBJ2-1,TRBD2,CASSPKGIAGAYNEQFF,TGTGCCAGCAGCCCGAAAGGTATTGCGGGGGCCTACAATGAGCAGTTCTTC
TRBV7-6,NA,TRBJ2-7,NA,CASSLVDRSYEQYF,TGTGCCAGCAGCTTAGTGGACAGATCGTACGAGCAGTACTTC
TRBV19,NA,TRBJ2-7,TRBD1,CATRPKLGQEIYYEQYF,TGTGCCACTCGGCCAAAGCTGGGACAGGAAATATACTACGAGCAGTACTTC
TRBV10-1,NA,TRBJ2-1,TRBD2,CASRNGGANNEQFF,TGCGCCAGCAGGAACGGGGGGGCTAACAATGAGCAGTTCTTC
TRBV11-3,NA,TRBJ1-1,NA,CASSPDPNTEAFF,TGTGCCAGCAGCCCGGATCCGAACACTGAAGCTTTCTTT
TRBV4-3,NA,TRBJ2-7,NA,CASSQARGYEQYF,TGCGCCAGCAGCCAAGCGAGGGGTTACGAGCAGTACTTC
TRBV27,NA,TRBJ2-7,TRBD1,CASYGTGVLDEQYF,TGTGCCAGCTACGGGACAGGGGTTCTCGACGAGCAGTACTTC
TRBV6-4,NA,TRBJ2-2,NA,CASRTTAGELFF,TGTGCCAGCAGAACGACAGCCGGGGAGCTGTTTTTT
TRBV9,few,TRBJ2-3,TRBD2,CASSVVDGGVSTDTQYF,TGTGCCAGCAGCGTAGTCGACGGGGGGGTTTCCACAGATACGCAGTATTTT
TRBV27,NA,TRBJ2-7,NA,CASSRSLLDEQYF,TGTGCCAGCAGCAGGAGCTTATTGGACGAGCAGTACTTC
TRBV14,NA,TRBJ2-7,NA,CASSLSGPFYEQYF,TGTGCCAGCAGCCTTTCGGGACCTTTCTACGAGCAGTACTTC
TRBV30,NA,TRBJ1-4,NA,CAWSPGSREKLFF,TGTGCCTGGAGCCCAGGGAGTCGAGAAAAACTGTTTTTT
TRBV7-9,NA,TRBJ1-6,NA,CASSSGPRDSPLHF,TGTGCCAGCAGCTCGGGACCGCGGGATTCACCCCTCCACTTT
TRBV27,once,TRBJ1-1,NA,CASSLSYVMNTEAFF,TGTGCCAGCAGTTTATCATATGTCATGAACACTGAAGCTTTCTTT
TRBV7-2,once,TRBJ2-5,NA,CASSLDRLETQYF,TGTGCCAGCAGCTTAGATAGGTTGGAGACCCAGTACTTC
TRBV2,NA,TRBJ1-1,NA,CASTEGGNPEAFF,TGTGCCAGCACCGAGGGAGGGAACCCTGAAGCTTTCTTT
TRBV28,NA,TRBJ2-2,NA,CASRPRDNTGELFF,TGTGCCAGCCGCCCCCGGGACAACACCGGGGAGCTGTTTTTT
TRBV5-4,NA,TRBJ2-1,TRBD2,CASSLGTSNRDEQFF,TGTGCCAGCAGCTTGGGGACTAGCAACAGGGATGAGCAGTTCTTC
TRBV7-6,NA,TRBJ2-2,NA,CASSLAGLNTGELFF,TGTGCCAGCAGCTTAGCCGGCCTGAACACCGGGGAGCTGTTTTTT
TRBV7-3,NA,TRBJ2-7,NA,CASSLLQGGLYEQYF,TGTGCCAGCAGCTTACTTCAGGGTGGACTTTACGAGCAGTACTTC
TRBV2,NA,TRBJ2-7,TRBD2,CASVVSGGESYEQYF,TGTGCCAGCGTTGTAAGCGGGGGAGAAAGTTACGAGCAGTACTTC
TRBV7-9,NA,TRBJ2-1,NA,CASSLGSYNEQFF,TGTGCCAGCAGCTTAGGAAGTTACAATGAGCAGTTCTTC
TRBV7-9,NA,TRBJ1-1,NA,CASSLGKNEAFF,TGTGCCAGCAGCTTGGGCAAGAATGAAGCTTTCTTT
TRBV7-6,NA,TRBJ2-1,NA,CASSPLDQGTLYNEQFF,TGTGCCAGCAGCCCACTAGACCAGGGTACCCTCTACAATGAGCAGTTCTTC
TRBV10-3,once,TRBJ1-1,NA,CAISAVMNTEAFF,TGTGCCATCAGTGCGGTCATGAACACTGAAGCTTTCTTT
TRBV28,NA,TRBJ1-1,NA,CASSGRDNLNTEAFF,TGTGCCAGCAGCGGAAGGGACAATCTGAACACTGAAGCTTTCTTT
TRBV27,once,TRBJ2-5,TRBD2,CASSLGLAGRETQYF,TGTGCCAGCAGTTTGGGACTAGCGGGGAGGGAGACCCAGTACTTC
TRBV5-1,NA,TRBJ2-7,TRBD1,CASSEGTGSYEQYF,TGCGCCAGCAGCGAAGGGACAGGTTCCTACGAGCAGTACTTC
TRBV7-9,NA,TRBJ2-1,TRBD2,CASSPLYGGANWNEQFF,TGTGCCAGCAGCCCCCTTTACGGGGGGGCAAATTGGAATGAGCAGTTCTTC
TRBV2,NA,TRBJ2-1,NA,CASSKDRLSYNEQFF,TGTGCCAGCAGTAAAGACAGGCTCTCCTACAATGAGCAGTTCTTC
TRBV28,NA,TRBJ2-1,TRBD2,CASSFTILGGLTYNEQFF,TGTGCCAGCAGTTTTACCATCCTCGGGGGACTAACCTACAATGAGCAGTTCTTC